This T cell receptor (beta chain) was sequenced in a study of blood T cell repertoires in COVID-19. Study information: Acute and convalescent COVID-19 specimens originated in the United States, Italy and Spain. Sources were T cells, B-cell-depleted T cells, or PBMCs; the material itself was cDNA or gDNA.

The CDR3 length is 15 residues. The germline CDR1 and CDR2 sequences are LGHDT and YNNKEL (reference sequence). Trimming removed 4 bases from V and 6 bases from J; junction bases left unmatched: 11. Method: immunoSEQ multiplex PCR; TCRdb's copy keeps in-frame clones and lacks some. The table has 150,000 to 200,000 clones, approximately 90% seen once; the top ten hold approximately 4%. The rearrangement joins TRBV3-1 (or the pseudogene TRBV3-2) to TRBJ1-1; 7 bases map to TRBD1. Sequencing input: peripheral blood. The receptor's source is a human donor in a cohort sampled during active COVID-19. The CDR3 protein is CASSPYSTGWAEAFF. CDR3 DNA sequence: TGTGCCAGCAGCCCCTACTCGACAGGGTGGGCTGAAGCTTTCTTT.